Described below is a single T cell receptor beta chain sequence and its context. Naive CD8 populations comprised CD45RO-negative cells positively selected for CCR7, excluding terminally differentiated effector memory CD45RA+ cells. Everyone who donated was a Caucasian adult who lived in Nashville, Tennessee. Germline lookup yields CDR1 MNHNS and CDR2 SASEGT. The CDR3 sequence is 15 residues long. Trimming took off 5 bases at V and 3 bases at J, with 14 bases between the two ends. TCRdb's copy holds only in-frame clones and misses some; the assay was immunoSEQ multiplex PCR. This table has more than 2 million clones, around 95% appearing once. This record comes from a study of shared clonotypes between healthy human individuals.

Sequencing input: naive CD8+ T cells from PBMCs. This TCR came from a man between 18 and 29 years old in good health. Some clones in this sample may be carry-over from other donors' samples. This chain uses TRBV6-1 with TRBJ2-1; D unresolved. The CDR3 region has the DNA TGTGCCAGCAGTCTCGCTCAGGCTATCTACAATGAGCAGTTCTTC. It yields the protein CASSLAQAIYNEQFF.